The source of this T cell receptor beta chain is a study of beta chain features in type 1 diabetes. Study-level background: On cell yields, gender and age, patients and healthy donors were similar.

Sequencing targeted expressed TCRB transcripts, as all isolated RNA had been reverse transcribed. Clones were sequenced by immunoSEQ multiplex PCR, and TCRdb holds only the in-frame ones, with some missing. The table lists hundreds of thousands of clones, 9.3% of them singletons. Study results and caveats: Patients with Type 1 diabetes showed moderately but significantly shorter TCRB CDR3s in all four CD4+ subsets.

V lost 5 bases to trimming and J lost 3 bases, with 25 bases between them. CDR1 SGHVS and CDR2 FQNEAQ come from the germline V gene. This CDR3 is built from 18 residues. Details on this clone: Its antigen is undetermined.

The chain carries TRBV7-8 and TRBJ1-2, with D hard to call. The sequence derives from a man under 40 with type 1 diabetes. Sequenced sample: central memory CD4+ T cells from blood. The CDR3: CASSLGMGLGKVDYGYTF. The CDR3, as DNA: TGTGCCAGCAGCCTCGGCATGGGTTTGGGGAAAGTTGACTATGGCTACACCTTC.